One and the same sample provided the 32 T cell receptor beta chains below, sequenced in a study of circulating CD8 cells and anti-PD-1 response in melanoma. Each library started from about 14 ng of total RNA using the QIAseq Immune Repertoire TCR panel. TCRdb reanalysed the reads using MiXCR and keeps one entry per CDR3 protein. The profile covers more than 200 distinct CDR3 sequences, with 11% to 15% appearing a single time and 55% to 80% taken by the ten largest. From live CD3+CD8+TCRalphabeta+ cells, four PD-1 and/or TIGIT subsets were sorted. Here the sequenced sample was CD8+ T cells from PBMCs, taken at baseline or after one month of anti-PD-1 therapy (not recorded which). Every receptor here comes from a human donor with melanoma.

Within the sample, this clonotype is medium-sized (0.01 to 0.1%). One end of the junction fails to match germline, which may point to a read error. This rearrangement joins TRBV6-2 or TRBV6-3 to TRBJ2-1, with 10 bases lining up with TRBD2. The CDR3 contains 16 residues. Germline V lookup: CDR1 MNHEY, CDR2 SVGEGT. The CDR3 DNA reads as TGTGCCAACAGTCGTGGACTAGCGGCCTCCTACAATGAGCAGTTCTTC. Its protein product is CANSRGLAASYNEQFF.

In its sample, this clonotype ranks as medium-sized (0.01 to 0.1%). This CDR3 is CASSRLAKGTDTQYF. The CDR3 DNA reads TGTGCCAGCAGCCGGCTAGCGAAGGGCACAGATACGCAGTATTTT. This rearrangement joins TRBV7-3 to TRBJ2-3, with a tentative D call TRBD2 (6 bases). V was clipped by 5 bases and J by 1 base, with 13 bases between them. Germline lookup yields CDR1 SGHTA and CDR2 FQGTGA. CDR3 length equals 15 residues.

Sample share makes this clonotype large. V is TRBV20-1 and J is TRBJ2-2, with D perhaps TRBD1 (6 bases). The CDR3 loop spans 15 amino acids. Trimming left V 4 bases short and J 6 bases short, with 18 bases between. The germline V gene has CDR1 DFQATT and CDR2 SNEGSKA (reference sequence). The CDR3 sequence: CSATGTLRAAGELFF. DNA for the CDR3: TGCAGTGCTACTGGGACACTTAGGGCTGCCGGGGAGCTGTTTTTT.

By frequency in the sample, this clonotype is hyperexpanded. The V call is TRBV27, the J call TRBJ2-5; D is unclear. The germline V gene has CDR1 MNHEY and CDR2 SMNVEV (reference sequence). Trimming cost V 2 bases and J 7 bases, with 14 bases left between them. The CDR3 covers 14 residues. Written as DNA, the CDR3 is TGTGCCAGCAGTTTAGGATCAGGATTTGCGACCCAGTACTTC. Residues: CASSLGSGFATQYF.

By share, this clonotype ranks as medium-sized. This may stem from a read error, because a much larger clone lies one nucleotide away. The rearrangement uses TRBV2 and TRBJ2-7; 7 bases are a match to TRBD1. CDR3 size: 17 residues. Per the germline V gene, CDR1 is SNHLY and CDR2 is FYNNEI. V lost 5 bases, J lost 0 bases, and 13 bases stayed unmatched. This CDR3 reads CASSLRTGAQSSYEQYF. For the CDR3, the DNA is TGTGCCAGCAGTCTAAGAACAGGGGCCCAATCCTCCTACGAGCAGTACTTC.

This clonotype is medium-sized. This rearrangement joins TRBV19 to TRBJ2-1; no clear D. Deletions cut 5 bases from V and 3 bases from J, with 2 bases between. CDR1 LNHDA and CDR2 SQIVND come from the germline V gene (reference sequence). The CDR3 sequence is 11 residues long. The CDR3 nucleotides read TGTGCCAGTAGTGACTACAATGAGCAGTTCTTC. Protein: CASSDYNEQFF.

About this clonotype itself: Compared with germline, one end of the junction differs, possibly owing to a read error. The chain joins TRBV28 to TRBJ1-4; a weak D match, TRBD1 (5 bases). This CDR3 comprises 15 residues. Germline assignment: CDR1 MDHEN and CDR2 SYDVKM. CDR3 DNA sequence: TGTGCCAGAAGTTGGGGGACGGCGGATAATGAAAAGCTGTTTTTT. It codes for CARSWGTADNEKLFF.

This clonotype is large within its sample. The V gene is TRBV19, the J gene TRBJ2-1; 7 bases are shared with TRBD1. The CDR3 is 13 amino acids. The trim removed 5 bases at V and 7 bases at J, leaving 5 bases unmatched. Germline V lookup: CDR1 LNHDA, CDR2 SQIVND (reference sequence). This CDR3 reads CASSVTGWNEQFF. The DNA for the CDR3 is TGTGCCAGTAGTGTGACAGGGTGGAATGAGCAGTTCTTC.

This clonotype was seen only a few times. At one boundary the junction diverges from the germline segment, which might be a read error. This sequence joins TRBV27 and TRBJ2-7, with a possible D match to TRBD2 (5 bases). Germline lookup yields CDR1 MNHEY and CDR2 SMNVEV (reference sequence). The CDR3 totals 13 residues. The CDR3 DNA reads TGTGCCAGCAGTTTAGAAGAGGGCTACAAGCAGTACTTC. Its protein product is CASSLEEGYKQYF.

The V call is TRBV7-3, the J call TRBJ2-5; 11 bases are shared with TRBD2. The germline CDR1 and CDR2 sequences are SGHTA and FQGTGA. The CDR3 has 15 amino acids. V gave up 6 bases and J gave up 1 base; unmatched junction bases: 4. For the CDR3, the DNA is TGTGCCAGCAGTAGACTAGCGGGGCTCCAAGAGACCCAGTACTTC. As protein: CASSRLAGLQETQYF.

This clonotype is large by share. The chain employs TRBV27 and TRBJ2-5; 8 bases align to TRBD2. The ends lost 4 bases at V and 7 bases at J; junction bases unmatched: 11. CDR3 length: 15 residues. Germline values: CDR1 MNHEY, CDR2 SMNVEV (reference sequence). CDR3 amino acids: CASSSTPGGFVTQYF. As DNA, the CDR3 is TGTGCCAGCAGTTCGACTCCGGGGGGGTTTGTGACCCAGTACTTC.

Within the sample, this clonotype is medium-sized. The rearrangement links TRBV20-1 to TRBJ2-7; 10 bases match TRBD1. Trimming cost V 8 bases and J 5 bases; bases outside gene matches: 9. Germline assignment: CDR1 DFQATT and CDR2 SNEGSKA (reference sequence). The CDR3 has 13 amino acids. The CDR3 spells CSQSRQGAHEQYF. The CDR3 bases are TGCAGTCAGAGTAGACAGGGGGCCCACGAGCAGTACTTC.

In its sample, this clonotype is medium-sized (0.01 to 0.1%). The CDR3 is CSALGLAVYEQFF. The CDR3 DNA is TGCAGTGCGCTGGGACTAGCGGTCTATGAGCAGTTCTTC. V gene TRBV20-1 combines with J gene TRBJ2-1, with 11 bases aligning to TRBD2. Looked up from germline, CDR1 is DFQATT and CDR2 is SNEGSKA (reference sequence). The ends lost 6 bases at V and 8 bases at J; junction bases unmatched: 6. The CDR3 sequence is 13 residues long.

Relative to its sample, this clonotype is large (0.1 to 1%). Germline and junction disagree at one end, which may indicate a read error. This chain links TRBV29-1 with TRBJ2-1; 10 nucleotides line up with TRBD1. Germline V gives CDR1 SQVTM, CDR2 ANQGSEA. The CDR3 is 12 amino acids. The CDR3 sequence: CSVGTGVGRQFF. CDR3 in DNA: TGCAGTGTTGGGACAGGGGTGGGGAGGCAGTTCTTC.

This clonotype is deemed large. V and J are TRBV9 and TRBJ2-1, with D uncertain. The CDR3 has 16 amino acids. Germline CDR1 SGDLS, CDR2 YYNGEE. Trimming stripped 0 bases from V and 2 bases from J, with 12 bases between. This CDR3 is CASSVVGTLTYNEQFF. The CDR3 nucleotides read TGTGCCAGCAGCGTAGTCGGCACGTTGACCTACAATGAGCAGTTCTTC.

The chain combines TRBV29-1 with TRBJ2-1; D is possibly TRBD1 (6 bases). The CDR3 runs to 12 residues. V was shortened by 4 bases and J by 8 bases, with 12 bases between the two germline ends. Germline-derived CDR1 and CDR2 are SQVTM and ANQGSEA. The CDR3 sequence: CSVAGVVDEQFF. In nucleotides, the CDR3 is TGCAGCGTTGCAGGGGTTGTGGATGAGCAGTTCTTC.

Relative to its sample, this clonotype is large (0.1 to 1%). This chain links TRBV28 with TRBJ2-3; 13 bases agree with TRBD2. Germline loops: CDR1 MDHEN, CDR2 SYDVKM. J gave up 6 bases and V 5 bases, and 8 bases lay outside the gene matches. The CDR3 is made up of 16 amino acids. The CDR3 region has the DNA TGTGCCAGCAGTCCACTAGCGGGAGGGCAGTTCGATACGCAGTATTTT. It yields the protein CASSPLAGGQFDTQYF.

This clonotype has a handful of counts. A clone one base away is much larger, so this may be a read error. The chain has TRBV27 and TRBJ2-7; the match to TRBD2 covers 11 bases. Germline CDR1 is MNHEY and CDR2 is SMNVEV (reference sequence). V trimming: 6 bases; J trimming: 3 bases; junction bases outside the gene matches: 4. The length of the CDR3 is 14 residues. CDR3 region: CASRSLAGVYEQYF. The CDR3 DNA sequence: TGTGCCAGCAGATCACTAGCGGGAGTCTACGAGCAGTACTTC.

By share, this clonotype counts as medium-sized (0.01 to 0.1%). The rearrangement uses TRBV3-1 and TRBJ2-5; D is unclear. The V end lost 0 bases, the J end lost 2 bases, and 10 bases lay between the germline ends. The CDR3 has 15 residues. In germline, CDR1 is LGHDT, CDR2 YNNKEL (reference sequence). Here the CDR3 reads CASSQDPGPQETQYF. CDR3 nucleotide sequence: TGTGCCAGCAGCCAAGATCCCGGCCCACAAGAGACCCAGTACTTC.

To note about this clonotype: The conserved final phenylalanine or tryptophan is absent from the CDR3, which likely points to a read error. CDR3 in amino acids: CASSQENGPGYEQYY. The DNA for the CDR3 is TGTGCCAGCAGCCAAGAAAACGGGCCTGGCTACGAGCAGTACTAC. This chain uses TRBV4-2 with TRBJ2-7; D is undetermined. V shed 0 bases and J shed 3 bases, with 12 bases lying between them. Per the germline V gene, CDR1 is LGHNA and CDR2 is YNFKEQ. CDR3 length equals 15 residues.

This clonotype is large in the sample. J is TRBJ2-7 and V is TRBV7-8; 7 bases are a match to TRBD1. The CDR3 has 13 amino acids. Germline V gene data show CDR1 as SGHVS and CDR2 as FQNEAQ. The trim removed 5 bases at V and 2 bases at J, leaving 3 bases unmatched. DNA of the CDR3: TGTGCCAGCAGCGTAGGACAGGCCTACGAGCAGTACTTC. Translation gives CASSVGQAYEQYF.

CDR3 DNA sequence: TGTGCCAGCAGCGCCTTACTAGCGGGAAGCTCCTACGAGCAGTACTTC. This translates into CASSALLAGSSYEQYF. The chain uses TRBV5-5 and TRBJ2-7; the match to TRBD2 covers 10 bases. CDR1 is SGHKS and CDR2 is YYEKEE in the germline V gene (reference sequence). Trimming removed 4 bases from V and 0 bases from J; junction bases left unmatched: 7. This CDR3 is 16 amino acids long.

This clonotype is hyperexpanded (1% or more) in the sample. The chain recombines TRBV27 with TRBJ2-5; 8 positions match TRBD2. This CDR3 is 16 amino acids long. V trimming: 6 bases; J trimming: 5 bases; junction bases outside the gene matches: 14. CDR1 is MNHEY, CDR2 SMNVEV, per germline (reference sequence). The CDR3 nucleotides read TGTGCCAGCAGCCAAGGACTAGCCGGATTGGAGGAGACCCAGTACTTC. Amino acids: CASSQGLAGLEETQYF.

This clonotype was detected a few times. The chain recombines TRBV20-1 with TRBJ2-1; TRBD2 matches 8 bases. J was trimmed by 8 bases and V by 6 bases; bases with no gene match: 9. The CDR3 contains 13 residues. Per the germline V gene, CDR1 is DFQATT and CDR2 is SNEGSKA (reference sequence). CDR3 sequence (DNA): TGCAGTGCGCTGGTACTAGCGGTCTATGAGCAGTTCTTC. As protein: CSALVLAVYEQFF.

On this clonotype: A single base separates this from a much larger clone, so it may be a read error. The V and J genes are TRBV24-1 and TRBJ2-7; either TRBD1 or TRBD2 may fit D (6 bases each). Germline CDR1 KGHDR, CDR2 SFDVKD. The CDR3 sequence is 13 residues long. Trimming removed 9 bases at V and 0 bases at J, with 11 bases between. In DNA, the CDR3 is TGTGCCACCGGTGGAGGGGGCTCCTACGAGCAGTACTTC. It encodes CATGGGGSYEQYF.

This chain uses TRBV20-1 with TRBJ2-3; a weak D match, TRBD2 (5 bases). Germline CDR1 and CDR2: DFQATT and SNEGSKA (reference sequence). The CDR3 length is 13 residues. V was shortened by 5 bases and J by 5 bases, with 14 bases between the two germline ends. CDR3 loop: CSAPYLGRDTQYF. In DNA form, the CDR3 reads TGCAGTGCTCCTTACCTGGGGAGAGATACGCAGTATTTT.

Within the sample, this clonotype is large. This chain connects TRBV28 to TRBJ2-2, with 12 positions matching TRBD2. The CDR3 contains 16 residues. CDR1 MDHEN and CDR2 SYDVKM come from the germline V gene. V lost 5 bases to trimming and J lost 6 bases; unmatched junction nucleotides: 7. The CDR3, as DNA: TGTGCCAGCAGTCCACGGACTAGCGGGGCCGCCGGGGAGCTGTTTTTT. Its protein product is CASSPRTSGAAGELFF.

This clonotype counts as medium-sized. The chain joins TRBV12-3 or TRBV12-4 to TRBJ2-1; the match to TRBD2 covers 13 bases. V was pared by 4 bases and J by 0 bases, with 9 bases of the junction left unmatched. The CDR3 is made up of 19 amino acids. The CDR3 region has the DNA TGTGCCAGCAGTTGGGGGACTAGCGGGACACAAAGCTCCTACAATGAGCAGTTCTTC. This sequence encodes CASSWGTSGTQSSYNEQFF.

The chain is built from TRBV7-2 and TRBJ2-3, with a possible D match to TRBD2 (6 bases). Germline CDR1 reads SGHTA; CDR2 reads FQGNSA. Trimming left V 1 base short and J 3 bases short, with 8 bases between. The CDR3 contains 14 residues. The DNA for the CDR3 is TGTGCCAGCAGCTTAGAGGGAGGAACAGATACGCAGTATTTT. Encoded protein: CASSLEGGTDTQYF.

This clonotype is medium-sized within its sample. This could be a read error, since a much larger clone is one nucleotide away. This chain connects TRBV5-6 to TRBJ2-6; tentative D call: TRBD2 (6 bases). Germline V gene lookup returns CDR1 SGHDT and CDR2 YYEEEE. The CDR3 is 15 residues long. The CDR3 loop reads CANSLDYSGANVLTF. The CDR3 DNA sequence: TGTGCCAACAGCTTGGACTACTCTGGGGCCAACGTCCTGACTTTC.

The table lists this clonotype with a few counts. Possible read error: a much larger clone is one base away. No conserved phenylalanine or tryptophan ends this CDR3, so it is likely a read error. The gene calls are TRBV27 and TRBJ2-1; D gene uncertain. Germline-derived CDR1 and CDR2 are MNHEY and SMNVEV (reference sequence). The CDR3 is 13 residues long. V was trimmed by 5 bases and J by 10 bases, leaving 15 bases between them. The CDR3 DNA is TGTGCCAGCAGTCCCACGACTGCCGCGGAGCAGTTCTCC. Translating gives CASSPTTAAEQFS.

By sample share, this clonotype is large (0.1 to 1%). This chain joins TRBV3-1 and TRBJ2-1; no reliable D call. Germline assignment: CDR1 LGHDT and CDR2 YNNKEL (reference sequence). This CDR3 region has 13 residues. Trimming took off 1 base at V and 6 bases at J, with 7 bases between the two ends. The chain's CDR3 is CASSQVTSNEQFF. The CDR3 bases are TGTGCCAGCAGCCAAGTAACCAGCAATGAGCAGTTCTTC.